This T cell receptor (beta chain) originates from a study of blood T cell repertoires in COVID-19. For the study at large: Samples taken during acute and convalescent COVID-19 were collected in the United States, Italy and Spain. The analysed material was cDNA or gDNA that came from T cells, B-cell-depleted T cells, or PBMCs.

CDR3 length: 15 amino acids. CDR1 is LNHDA, CDR2 SQIVND, per germline (reference sequence). Original processing notes: The authors estimated nucleated cell counts from reference gene primer amplification. The assay was immunoSEQ multiplex PCR, and TCRdb's table has in-frame clones only and misses some. The V and J calls and the clone size are those of that table, but D and trimming were determined from the DNA. Of 150,000 to 200,000 clones in the sample, approximately 84% were seen once. On this clone itself: An end of the junction does not agree with germline; a read error may underlie this.

Source material: peripheral blood. V usage is TRBV19 and J usage is TRBJ1-1; the match to TRBD1 covers 8 bases. This clonotype originated in a woman at least 80 years old with acute or convalescent COVID-19. The DNA for the CDR3 is TGTGCCAGTAGCCCAGGGGGCGGGGTGAAGACTGAAGCTTTCTTT. It encodes CASSPGGGVKTEAFF.